This T cell receptor beta chain was retrieved from a study of T cells after yellow fever vaccination. This clonotype was picked up many times. The antigen is undetermined. This may come from a read error, since a much larger clone is one base off. With 6 bases removed from V and 0 bases from J, the gap between germline ends came to 2 bases. Germline CDR1 reads SGHTA; CDR2 reads FQGNSA. The CDR3 spans 12 residues. Study-wide points: Clones that expanded after primary vaccination mostly reappeared after the booster (roughly 96% CD4, roughly 90% CD8). Faster peaking, at day 5 versus 15, marked a secondary response that was weaker. The study noted that FACS-sorted repertoires could contain abundant clonotypes contaminating from the bulk population.

Each CDR3 protein gets one entry after TCRdb re-called the 5' RACE reads with MiXCR. The data hold a few hundred thousand distinct CDR3 sequences, with about 7% observed a single time. This material consisted of CD4+ T cells sorted from PBMCs, taken on the day of the yellow fever booster vaccination. The clonotype was recovered from a man aged 25-45 years who received the YFV17D yellow fever vaccine. The chain is built from TRBV7-2 and TRBJ2-2, with D unresolved. CDR3 sequence reads: CASRTNTGELFF. CDR3 in DNA: TGTGCCAGCAGGACGAACACCGGGGAGCTGTTTTTT.